Listed here are 2 T cell receptor delta chains from one sample, sequenced in a study of gamma-delta chains in newborns, infants, children. TCRdb re-called clones from the reads via CATT. The sample carries 14,000 to 15,000 delta-chain clones, 7% to 8.5% recorded once. Source material: blood. Receptor source: a child who was a newborn, infant or young child, either healthy, febrile or measles-vaccinated (not recorded which).

This clone was observed a few times. Compared with germline, one end of the junction differs, possibly owing to a read error. This chain connects TRDV2 to TRDJ3, with TRDD3 matching 13 bases. The CDR3 loop spans 20 amino acids. Germline-derived CDR1 and CDR2 are GEAIGNYY and EKD. DNA of the CDR3: TGTGCCTGTGACTTACTGGGGGATACGAAGAGCTCCTGGGGCACCCGACAGATGTTTTTC. It codes for CACDLLGDTKSSWGTRQMFF.

This clone was detected only a few times. The sample holds other DNA sequences that translate to the same CDR3. V usage is TRDV2 and J usage is TRDJ3; D might be TRDD3 (6 bases). Germline V gene sequence: CDR1 GEAIGNYY, CDR2 EKD. Trimming pared 1 base from V and 0 bases from J, leaving 12 bases between. This CDR3 has 18 residues. The DNA of the CDR3 is TGTGCCTGTGACACGGTGGGGGCAAGCTCCTGGGACACCCGACAGATGTTTTTC. The encoded protein is CACDTVGASSWDTRQMFF.